This T cell receptor beta chain was sequenced during a study of blood T cell repertoires in COVID-19. Overall study context: T cells, B-cell-depleted T cells, or PBMCs provided the cDNA or gDNA that served as material.

Original processing methods: Estimation of nucleated cell counts relied on the amplification of reference gene primers. The protocol was immunoSEQ multiplex PCR, while the TCRdb copy is restricted to in-frame clones and leaves out a portion. V, J and clone size were drawn from that table, and D and trimming were deduced from the DNA. The sample includes around 300,000 clones, roughly 89% of them seen just once. This study enrolled people aged roughly 18 to 89 from about two dozen US geographic areas. Cohorts were based on clinical histories the participants reported. The TCR was taken from a woman younger than 35 with acute COVID-19. The sample taken for sequencing was PBMCs or T cells enriched from blood (not recorded which).

The CDR3: CAWSEQGAAGNTIYF. The CDR3 DNA follows: TGTGCCTGGAGTGAACAGGGGGCGGCTGGAAACACCATATATTTT. The genes are TRBV30 and TRBJ1-3; 9 bases agree with TRBD1. The V segment lost 1 base and the J segment 2 bases; nucleotides outside the gene matches: 3. The CDR3 length is 15 residues. Germline V CDR1 and CDR2: GTSNPN, SVGIG (reference sequence).